This T cell receptor beta chain stems from a study of CD8 T cell repertoires and HIV-1 epitope variants. Survey-depth immunoSEQ sequencing covered TCR beta CDR3 regions. Produced via immunoSEQ multiplex PCR; TCRdb's table is partial and in-frame only. The table has 6,000 to 9,000 clones, around two thirds seen once. Points on this clone: The antigen is undetermined.

Trimming took 6 bases from V and 4 from J, leaving 9 bases between them. The germline V gene encodes CDR1 MDHEN and CDR2 SYDVKM. The CDR3 has 12 residues. The TCR comes from a male donor with HIV. The specimen was cultured CD8+ T cells derived from PBMCs. This chain links TRBV28 with TRBJ2-5; a weak D match, TRBD2 (6 bases). The CDR3 region is CASSLEGETQYF. The CDR3 nucleotides are TGTGCCAGCAGCTTGGAGGGAGAGACCCAGTACTTC.